Listed below are T cell receptor beta chains from one sample, sequenced in a study of blood T cells in healthy people across ages. Each CDR3 protein is one row after TCRdb ran MiXCR on the 5' RACE reads. The sample consists of hundreds of thousands of distinct CDR3 sequences, around three fifths of them appearing once. The sequencing sample was made of blood. Every receptor here comes from a man in his forties in good health. CDR3s include the opening cysteine and the closing phenylalanine or tryptophan. Fields, in order: CDR3 protein, CDR3 DNA, clone size, D gene, V gene, J gene. D genes are given only for firm matches. Clone size is not always given. Where it is, it says once, few, many or a class for expanded clones.

CDR3 protein: CATRIGTGGEQYF
CDR3 DNA: TGTGCCACCAGAATTGGGACAGGGGGCGAGCAGTACTTC
clone size: NA
D gene: TRBD1
V gene: TRBV6-2/TRBV6-3
J gene: TRBJ2-7

CDR3 protein: CASGQPNYGYTF
CDR3 DNA: TGTGCCAGCGGCCAGCCCAACTATGGCTACACCTTC
clone size: NA
D gene: NA
V gene: TRBV9
J gene: TRBJ1-2

CDR3 protein: CASSPQRATDTQYF
CDR3 DNA: TGTGCCAGCAGCCCCCAGCGGGCCACAGATACGCAGTATTTT
clone size: NA
D gene: NA
V gene: TRBV7-2
J gene: TRBJ2-3

CDR3 protein: CSVYGSTDTQYF
CDR3 DNA: TGCAGCGTTTACGGTAGCACAGATACGCAGTATTTT
clone size: NA
D gene: NA
V gene: TRBV29-1
J gene: TRBJ2-3

CDR3 protein: CASSLTSGRSPYNEQFF
CDR3 DNA: TGTGCCAGCTCCCTCACTAGCGGGAGATCGCCCTACAATGAGCAGTTCTTC
clone size: once
D gene: TRBD2
V gene: TRBV7-2
J gene: TRBJ2-1

CDR3 protein: CSANTGAGVLTDTQYF
CDR3 DNA: TGCAGTGCAAATACGGGGGCAGGGGTGCTCACAGATACGCAGTATTTT
clone size: few
D gene: NA
V gene: TRBV20-1
J gene: TRBJ2-3

CDR3 protein: CSVVAGLEQFF
CDR3 DNA: TGCAGCGTGGTAGCGGGACTTGAGCAGTTCTTC
clone size: NA
D gene: TRBD2
V gene: TRBV29-1
J gene: TRBJ2-1

CDR3 protein: CASRGSATNYGYTF
CDR3 DNA: TGTGCCAGCCGAGGCAGCGCAACGAACTATGGCTACACCTTC
clone size: NA
D gene: NA
V gene: TRBV2
J gene: TRBJ1-2

CDR3 protein: CSATQGNQPQHF
CDR3 DNA: TGCAGTGCTACTCAGGGAAATCAGCCCCAGCATTTT
clone size: few
D gene: NA
V gene: TRBV20-1
J gene: TRBJ1-5

CDR3 protein: CASSVGLAITDTQYF
CDR3 DNA: TGTGCCAGCAGCGTAGGTCTAGCTATCACAGATACGCAGTATTTT
clone size: few
D gene: NA
V gene: TRBV9
J gene: TRBJ2-3

CDR3 protein: CASSPAGQGTNEQYF
CDR3 DNA: TGTGCCAGCAGTCCCGCGGGACAGGGTACCAATGAGCAGTACTTC
clone size: once
D gene: TRBD1
V gene: TRBV13
J gene: TRBJ2-7

CDR3 protein: CASSPDGNRFGVIRPDTQYF
CDR3 DNA: TGCGCCAGCAGCCCGGACGGAAACCGTTTCGGAGTTATTAGGCCAGATACGCAGTATTTT
clone size: NA
D gene: NA
V gene: TRBV4-1
J gene: TRBJ2-3

CDR3 protein: CASSLEPGDTFYEQYF
CDR3 DNA: TGCGCCAGCAGCTTGGAGCCCGGGGACACCTTCTACGAGCAGTACTTC
clone size: NA
D gene: NA
V gene: TRBV5-1
J gene: TRBJ2-7

CDR3 protein: CSVETGTADTQYF
CDR3 DNA: TGCAGCGTTGAGACAGGGACCGCAGATACGCAGTATTTT
clone size: NA
D gene: TRBD1
V gene: TRBV29-1
J gene: TRBJ2-3

CDR3 protein: CSAREGPGQGVYSNQPQHF
CDR3 DNA: TGCAGTGCTAGAGAGGGGCCGGGACAGGGAGTCTATAGCAATCAGCCCCAGCATTTT
clone size: many
D gene: TRBD1
V gene: TRBV20-1
J gene: TRBJ1-5

CDR3 protein: CASSSPFQPNGYTF
CDR3 DNA: TGTGCCAGCAGCTCTCCTTTTCAGCCAAATGGCTACACCTTC
clone size: NA
D gene: NA
V gene: TRBV7-9
J gene: TRBJ1-2

CDR3 protein: CASSLAGRSGANVLTF
CDR3 DNA: TGTGCCAGCAGCTTAGCGGGGCGCTCTGGGGCCAACGTCCTGACTTTC
clone size: NA
D gene: NA
V gene: TRBV7-3
J gene: TRBJ2-6

CDR3 protein: CASSQVPTDQPQHF
CDR3 DNA: TGCGCCAGCAGCCAAGTTCCTACGGATCAGCCCCAGCATTTT
clone size: NA
D gene: NA
V gene: TRBV4-1
J gene: TRBJ1-5

CDR3 protein: CATLRESQETQYF
CDR3 DNA: TGTGCCACCCTACGCGAGTCCCAAGAGACCCAGTACTTC
clone size: few
D gene: NA
V gene: TRBV6-1
J gene: TRBJ2-5

CDR3 protein: CASSAPRQGVQETQYF
CDR3 DNA: TGTGCCAGCAGTGCTCCTAGACAAGGAGTTCAAGAGACCCAGTACTTC
clone size: NA
D gene: NA
V gene: TRBV25-1
J gene: TRBJ2-5

CDR3 protein: CATSMGEGNEQYF
CDR3 DNA: TGTGCCACCAGCATGGGGGAAGGCAATGAGCAGTACTTC
clone size: NA
D gene: NA
V gene: TRBV15
J gene: TRBJ2-7

CDR3 protein: CASGDRAVLSAGYNEQFF
CDR3 DNA: TGTGCCAGCGGGGACAGGGCTGTCTTGAGTGCTGGGTACAATGAGCAGTTCTTC
clone size: NA
D gene: TRBD1
V gene: TRBV6-2/TRBV6-3
J gene: TRBJ2-1

CDR3 protein: CASRTSSNQPQHF
CDR3 DNA: TGTGCCAGCCGAACATCTAGCAATCAGCCCCAGCATTTT
clone size: few
D gene: NA
V gene: TRBV12-3/TRBV12-4
J gene: TRBJ1-5

CDR3 protein: CATGGQGYNEQFF
CDR3 DNA: TGTGCCACCGGGGGACAGGGGTACAATGAGCAGTTCTTC
clone size: NA
D gene: TRBD1
V gene: TRBV24-1
J gene: TRBJ2-1

CDR3 protein: CSATRTTVRDEQFF
CDR3 DNA: TGCAGTGCTACACGGACTACGGTCCGCGATGAGCAGTTCTTC
clone size: NA
D gene: NA
V gene: TRBV20-1
J gene: TRBJ2-1

CDR3 protein: CASSPTLVPGELFF
CDR3 DNA: TGCGCCAGCAGCCCTACACTAGTCCCCGGGGAGCTGTTTTTT
clone size: NA
D gene: NA
V gene: TRBV5-1
J gene: TRBJ2-2